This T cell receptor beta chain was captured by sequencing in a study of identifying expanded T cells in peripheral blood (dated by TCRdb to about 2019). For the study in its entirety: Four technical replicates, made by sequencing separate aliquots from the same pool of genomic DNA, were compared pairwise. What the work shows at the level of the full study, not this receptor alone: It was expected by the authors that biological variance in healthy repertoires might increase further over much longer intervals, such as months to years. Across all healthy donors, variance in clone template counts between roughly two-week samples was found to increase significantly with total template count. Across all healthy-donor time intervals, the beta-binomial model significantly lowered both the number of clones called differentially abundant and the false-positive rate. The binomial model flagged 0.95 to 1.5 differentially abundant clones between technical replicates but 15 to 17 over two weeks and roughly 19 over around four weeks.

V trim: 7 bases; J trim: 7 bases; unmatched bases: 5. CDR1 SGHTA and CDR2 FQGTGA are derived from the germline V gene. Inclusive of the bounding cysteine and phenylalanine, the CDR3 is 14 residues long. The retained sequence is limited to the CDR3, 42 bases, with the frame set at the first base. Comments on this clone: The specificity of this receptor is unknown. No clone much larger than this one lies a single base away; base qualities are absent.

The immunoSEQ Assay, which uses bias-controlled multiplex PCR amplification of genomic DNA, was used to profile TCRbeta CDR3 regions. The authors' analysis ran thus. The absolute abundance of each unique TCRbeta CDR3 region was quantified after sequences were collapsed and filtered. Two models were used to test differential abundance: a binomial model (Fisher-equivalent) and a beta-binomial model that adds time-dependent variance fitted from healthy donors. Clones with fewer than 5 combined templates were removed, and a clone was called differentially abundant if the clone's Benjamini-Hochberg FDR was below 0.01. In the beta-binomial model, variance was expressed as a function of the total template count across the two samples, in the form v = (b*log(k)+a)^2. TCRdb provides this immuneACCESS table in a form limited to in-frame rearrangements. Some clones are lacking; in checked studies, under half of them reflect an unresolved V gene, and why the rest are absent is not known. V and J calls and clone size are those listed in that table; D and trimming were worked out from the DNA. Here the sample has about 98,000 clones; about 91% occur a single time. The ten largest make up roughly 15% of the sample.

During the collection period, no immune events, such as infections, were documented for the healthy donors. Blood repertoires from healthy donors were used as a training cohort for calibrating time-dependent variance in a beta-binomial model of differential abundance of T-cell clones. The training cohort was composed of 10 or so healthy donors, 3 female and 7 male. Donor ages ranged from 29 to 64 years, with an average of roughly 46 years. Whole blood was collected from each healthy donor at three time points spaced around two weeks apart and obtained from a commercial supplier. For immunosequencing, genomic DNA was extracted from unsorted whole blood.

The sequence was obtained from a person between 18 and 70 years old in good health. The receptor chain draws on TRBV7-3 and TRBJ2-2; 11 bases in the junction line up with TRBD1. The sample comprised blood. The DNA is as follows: TGTGCCAGCACCCGGACAGGGGGCGGCGGGGAGCTGTTTTTT. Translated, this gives CASTRTGGGGELFF. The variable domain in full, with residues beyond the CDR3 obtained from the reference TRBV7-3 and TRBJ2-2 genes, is GAGVSQTPSNKVTEKGKYVELRCDPISGHTALYWYRQSLGQGPEFLIYFQGTGAADDSGLPNDRFFAVRPEGSVSTLKIQRTERGDSAVYLCASTRTGGGGELFFGEGSRLTVL.